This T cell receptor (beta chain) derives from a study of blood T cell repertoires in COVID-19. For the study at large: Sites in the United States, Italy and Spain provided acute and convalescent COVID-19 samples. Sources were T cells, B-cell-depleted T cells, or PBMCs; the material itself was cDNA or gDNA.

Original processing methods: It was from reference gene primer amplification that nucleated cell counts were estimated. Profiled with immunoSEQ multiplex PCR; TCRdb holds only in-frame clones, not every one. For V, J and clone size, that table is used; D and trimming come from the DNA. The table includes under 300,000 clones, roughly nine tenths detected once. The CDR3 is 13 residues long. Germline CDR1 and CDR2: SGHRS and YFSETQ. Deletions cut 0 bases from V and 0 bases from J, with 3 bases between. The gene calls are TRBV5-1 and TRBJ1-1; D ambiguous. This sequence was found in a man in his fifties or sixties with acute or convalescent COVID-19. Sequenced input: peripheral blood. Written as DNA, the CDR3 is TGCGCCAGCAGCTTGGGTATGAACACTGAAGCTTTCTTT. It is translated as CASSLGMNTEAFF.